This passage covers 25 T cell receptor beta chains from one sample sequenced in a study of cytomegalovirus exposure and HLA in healthy donors. The repertoire was sequenced with immunoSEQ multiplex PCR; TCRdb's copy has only in-frame clones and lacks some. This table has 140,000 to 150,000 clones, 87% appearing once. Sample: PBMCs. These receptors all stem from a man younger than 35 in good health and CMV-seropositive.

In its sample, this clone was seen once. This chain links TRBV5-4 with TRBJ2-5, with D perhaps TRBD1 (6 bases). CDR3 size: 15 residues. Trimming removed 4 bases at V and 2 bases at J, with 15 bases between. Germline CDR1 SGHNT, CDR2 YYREEE (reference sequence). CDR3 sequence: CASSPIGTPQETQYF. The DNA for the CDR3 is TGTGCCAGCAGCCCAATAGGGACACCTCAAGAGACCCAGTACTTC.

J is TRBJ1-1 and V is TRBV6-5; TRBD1 matches at 7 bases. The V gene's germline CDR1 is MNHEY and CDR2 SVGAGI. The J segment lost 8 bases and the V segment lost 2 bases, leaving 8 bases of the junction unmatched. The CDR3 loop spans 14 amino acids. CDR3 sequence: CASSYTGQHLEAFF. The DNA for the CDR3 is TGTGCCAGCAGTTACACGGGACAGCACCTAGAAGCTTTCTTT.

The chain carries TRBV7-6 and TRBJ2-5; 7 nucleotides match TRBD2. With 0 bases clipped from V and 1 base from J, the junction kept 2 bases outside the gene matches. Germline lookup yields CDR1 SGHVS and CDR2 FNYEAQ. This CDR3 is built from 15 residues. In DNA, the CDR3 is TGTGCCAGCAGCTTAGCGCGGGGGATCCAAGAGACCCAGTACTTC. Translating it yields CASSLARGIQETQYF.

The CDR3 nucleotides are TGTGCCAGCTCACCTTTGAATAGGGGAAACACCGGGGAGCTGTTTTTT. As protein: CASSPLNRGNTGELFF. V and J are TRBV18 and TRBJ2-2; TRBD1 is a possible D gene (5 bases). The CDR3 is 16 amino acids. The V and J ends lost 3 bases and 2 bases respectively, with 13 bases between them. Germline CDR1 and CDR2: KGHSH and LQKENI. Looking up the rest from reference TRBV18 and TRBJ2-2 gives the full variable domain: NAGVMQNPRHLVRRRGQEARLRCSPMKGHSHVYWYRQLPEEGLKFMVYLQKENIIDESGMPKERFSAEFPKEGPSILRIQQVVRGDSAAYFCASSPLNRGNTGELFFGEGSRLTVL.

The V gene is TRBV19, the J gene TRBJ1-1, with D possibly matching TRBD1 (5 bases). This CDR3 region has 16 residues. CDR1 is LNHDA and CDR2 is SQIVND in the germline V gene (reference sequence). The ends were cut back, 6 bases at V and 4 bases at J, with 21 bases in the middle. CDR3 DNA sequence: TGTGCCAGTAGCCTGGGACTTGGGGTTGTGGGCACTGAAGCTTTCTTT. Residues: CASSLGLGVVGTEAFF.

The V gene is TRBV27, the J gene TRBJ2-7; perhaps TRBD2 as D (5 bases). CDR1 and CDR2 (germline): MNHEY, SMNVEV (reference sequence). V was cut by 6 bases and J by 4 bases, with 22 bases left in between. The CDR3 sequence is 16 residues long. This CDR3 reads CASRSRDGGEEYEQYF. DNA of the CDR3: TGTGCCAGCAGATCCCGGGATGGAGGTGAGGAGTACGAGCAGTACTTC.

The V call is TRBV10-3, the J call TRBJ2-7; D uncertain. The germline gives CDR1 ENHRY, CDR2 SYGVKD. Trimming took off 4 bases at V and 2 bases at J, with 12 bases between the two ends. The CDR3 spans 14 residues. The CDR3 sequence: CAISAYPRTYEQYF. CDR3 nucleotide sequence: TGTGCCATCAGTGCCTACCCCAGGACCTACGAGCAGTACTTC.

The V gene is TRBV30, the J gene TRBJ2-7; D perhaps matches TRBD2 (7 bases). Deletions cut 8 bases from V and 4 bases from J, with 18 bases between. CDR1 is GTSNPN, CDR2 SVGIG, per germline (reference sequence). This CDR3 has 13 residues. The DNA for the CDR3 is TGTGCCGGAGGGGGGGTTCTGGGATACGAGCAGTACTTC. Residues: CAGGGVLGYEQYF.

CDR3 bases: TGTGCCAGCAGCGTGGGGGACAGGGTGAGGGAAGATACGCAGTATTTT. This encodes CASSVGDRVREDTQYF. The chain links TRBV11-3 to TRBJ2-3; TRBD1 matches 9 bases. V lost 5 bases to trimming and J lost 5 bases; unmatched junction nucleotides: 11. The CDR3 has 16 amino acids. Looked up from germline, CDR1 is SGHNT and CDR2 is YENEEA.

This clone was seen a few times. The rearrangement joins TRBV10-3 to TRBJ1-1, with D perhaps TRBD1 (6 bases). CDR3 length: 13 amino acids. Germline V gives CDR1 ENHRY, CDR2 SYGVKD. Between the trimmed V and J ends, which lost 4 bases and 1 base, there was a span of 7 bases. The CDR3 DNA reads TGTGCCATCAGTGCGACAGGGAACACTGAAGCTTTCTTT. Protein: CAISATGNTEAFF.

CDR3 sequence: CASSTLEWNGNTIYF. The CDR3 coding sequence is TGTGCCAGCAGTACTCTAGAGTGGAACGGAAACACCATATATTTT. J is TRBJ1-3 and V is TRBV13, with no clear D. The CDR3 spans 15 residues. Germline CDR1 reads PRHDT; CDR2 reads FYEKMQ (reference sequence). V dropped 6 bases and J dropped 4 bases, with 16 bases sitting between them.

The genes are TRBV5-5 and TRBJ2-7; D is unresolved. This CDR3 spans 13 amino acids. The V end lost 6 bases, the J end lost 1 base, and 11 bases lay between the germline ends. Germline values: CDR1 SGHKS, CDR2 YYEKEE (reference sequence). The CDR3 region is CASTPTLSYEQYF. The CDR3 bases are TGTGCCAGCACCCCTACGCTATCCTACGAGCAGTACTTC.

The chain links TRBV2 to TRBJ1-1; possible D gene TRBD1, 5 bases. The CDR3 totals 12 residues. V lost 6 bases and J lost 2, with 7 bases in between. Germline CDR1 SNHLY, CDR2 FYNNEI. The CDR3 nucleotides read TGTGCCAGCAGAGGGGTCAACACTGAAGCTTTCTTT. Its translation: CASRGVNTEAFF.

This clone was observed a few times. The chain is built from TRBV2 and TRBJ2-1, with TRBD1 identical over 8 bases. The junction had 7 bases not matched to a gene; V was cut back by 6 bases and J by 9 bases. The CDR3 consists of 13 residues. Germline CDR1 SNHLY, CDR2 FYNNEI. The CDR3 sequence: CASRAGGGFEQFF. The CDR3 coding sequence is TGTGCCAGCAGGGCAGGGGGCGGATTTGAGCAGTTCTTC.

The CDR3 loop is CASSLGLADQETQYF. The CDR3 DNA follows: TGTGCCAGCAGCTTGGGACTAGCGGATCAAGAGACCCAGTACTTC. The chain links TRBV11-3 to TRBJ2-5, with TRBD2 matching 11 bases. The J segment lost 2 bases and the V segment lost 3 bases, leaving 2 bases of the junction unmatched. This CDR3 contains 15 residues. Germline CDR1 is SGHNT and CDR2 is YENEEA.

The chain has TRBV27 and TRBJ2-7; TRBD2 aligns across 8 bases. CDR1 is MNHEY, CDR2 SMNVEV, per germline (reference sequence). The CDR3 has 13 amino acids. V trimming: 5 bases; J trimming: 3 bases; junction bases outside the gene matches: 3. The CDR3 bases are TGTGCCAGCAGTCGGGAGGGGTACTACGAGCAGTACTTC. Protein: CASSREGYYEQYF.

V usage is TRBV7-6 and J usage is TRBJ1-1; TRBD1 is a possible D gene (6 bases). Trimming took 4 bases from V and 3 from J, leaving 9 bases between them. Germline CDR1 reads SGHVS; CDR2 reads FNYEAQ. The CDR3 runs to 13 residues. The CDR3 spells CASSSQGYTEAFF. DNA of the CDR3: TGTGCCAGCAGCTCGCAGGGGTACACTGAAGCTTTCTTT. Using reference TRBV7-6 and TRBJ1-1 for the parts outside the CDR3, the full variable domain is GAGVSQSPRYKVTKRGQDVALRCDPISGHVSLYWYRQALGQGPEFLTYFNYEAQQDKSGLPNDRFSAERPEGSISTLTIQRTEQRDSAMYRCASSSQGYTEAFFGQGTRLTVV.

This clone has more than one count but fewer than ten. The chain couples TRBV6-1 to TRBJ2-7, with D perhaps matching TRBD2 (5 bases). Germline CDR1 is MNHNS and CDR2 is SASEGT. Trimming shortened V by 3 bases and J by 2 bases, and 8 bases separated the two germline ends. The CDR3 contains 13 residues. Written as DNA, the CDR3 is TGTGCCAGCAGTGAGAGGGAGACCTACGAGCAGTACTTC. Translation: CASSERETYEQYF.

The V gene is TRBV4-2, the J gene TRBJ2-7; possible D gene TRBD1, 6 bases. Between the trimmed V and J ends, which lost 0 bases and 2 bases, there was a span of 11 bases. Germline V gene data show CDR1 as LGHNA and CDR2 as YNFKEQ. The CDR3 is made up of 15 amino acids. The CDR3 sequence is CASSQERGGPYEQYF. The CDR3 nucleotides read TGTGCCAGCAGCCAAGAAAGAGGGGGACCCTACGAGCAGTACTTC.

This chain joins TRBV27 and TRBJ2-3, with TRBD2 matching 11 bases. From germline, CDR1 is MNHEY and CDR2 SMNVEV (reference sequence). CDR3 size: 16 residues. V shed 5 bases and J 1 base; nucleotides not matched to a gene: 5. The CDR3 nucleotides are TGTGCCAGCAGTAAAACACTAGCGGGGGGCACAGATACGCAGTATTTT. Translated, it gives CASSKTLAGGTDTQYF.

This clone was found a few times. The chain links TRBV6-1 to TRBJ2-1; D unclear. The CDR3 extends over 16 amino acids. Germline V CDR1 and CDR2: MNHNS, SASEGT. V dropped 0 bases and J dropped 0 bases, with 9 bases sitting between them. CDR3 residues: CASSEATPYSYNEQFF. The CDR3, as DNA: TGTGCCAGCAGTGAAGCTACCCCCTACTCCTACAATGAGCAGTTCTTC.

The V and J genes are TRBV19 and TRBJ1-5; no firm D call. This CDR3 spans 15 amino acids. Germline CDR1 and CDR2: LNHDA and SQIVND (reference sequence). V was shortened by 4 bases and J by 2 bases, with 12 bases between the two germline ends. CDR3 residues: CASSSVLFGNQPQHF. The CDR3 DNA follows: TGTGCCAGTAGTAGCGTTTTATTTGGCAATCAGCCCCAGCATTTT.

V gene TRBV6-5 combines with J gene TRBJ1-2; TRBD1 matches 8 bases. The CDR3 sequence is 15 residues long. Germline V lookup: CDR1 MNHEY, CDR2 SVGAGI. After removal of 4 bases from V and 3 bases from J, the junction contained 7 bases not matched to a gene. CDR3 nucleotide sequence: TGTGCCAGCAGTTCTGGACAGGGAGGCCACTATGGCTACACCTTC. It codes for CASSSGQGGHYGYTF.

The rearrangement joins TRBV7-9 to TRBJ1-2; the match to TRBD1 covers 12 bases. The germline V gene has CDR1 SEHNR and CDR2 FQNEAQ (reference sequence). V shed 6 bases and J 7 bases; nucleotides not matched to a gene: 9. The CDR3 spans 15 residues. The CDR3 nucleotides read TGTGCCAGCAGGCTGCCGGGACAGGGGGCTAGTGGCTACACCTTC. It encodes CASRLPGQGASGYTF. Based on the CDR3 plus reference TRBV7-9 and TRBJ1-2, the full variable domain is DTGVSQNPRHKITKRGQNVTFRCDPISEHNRLYWYRQTLGQGPEFLTYFQNEAQLEKSRLLSDRFSAERPKGSFSTLEIQRTEQGDSAMYLCASRLPGQGASGYTFGSGTRLTVV.

The rearrangement links TRBV19 to TRBJ2-7, with 9 bases that match TRBD1. The J segment lost 4 bases and the V segment lost 5 bases, leaving 6 bases of the junction unmatched. Germline V CDR1 and CDR2: LNHDA, SQIVND (reference sequence). There are 14 residues in the CDR3. CDR3 sequence: CASSLGTGTYEQYF. In DNA, the CDR3 is TGTGCCAGTAGTCTCGGGACAGGGACGTACGAGCAGTACTTC.